The 11 T cell receptor beta chains reported below all come from one sample, sequenced in a study of T cell responses to AZD1222 COVID-19 vaccine. Sequenced by immunoSEQ multiplex PCR; TCRdb stores in-frame clones only, minus some. Of approximately 130,000 clones listed, about 89% are singletons. The starting material was peripheral blood, obtained 28 days after the second AZD1222 dose. These TCRs come from an adult who received the AZD1222 COVID-19 vaccine.

The chain links TRBV10-1 to TRBJ2-2; possibly TRBD1 or TRBD2 for D (5 bases each). The germline V gene has CDR1 WNHNN and CDR2 SYGVQD (reference sequence). CDR3 length: 13 residues. The V end lost 10 bases, the J end lost 8 bases, and 17 bases lay between the germline ends. The CDR3 is CATAGTPGGELFF. The DNA for the CDR3 is TGCGCCACCGCCGGGACCCCTGGAGGGGAGCTGTTTTTT.

This clone was counted once. This chain uses TRBV29-1 with TRBJ2-5; weak D call: TRBD1 (6 bases). The CDR3 sequence is 13 residues long. Trimming took off 7 bases at V and 4 bases at J, with 16 bases between the two ends. Per the germline V gene, CDR1 is SQVTM and CDR2 is ANQGSEA. The CDR3 reads CSGRTGTGETQYF. DNA of the CDR3: TGCAGCGGCCGTACAGGGACGGGAGAGACCCAGTACTTC.

This clone was seen once. The chain links TRBV5-6 to TRBJ1-3; no clear D. Per germline, CDR1 SGHDT and CDR2 YYEEEE. Trimming removed 4 bases at V and 0 bases at J, with 11 bases between. CDR3 length: 15 residues. CDR3 loop: CASSKPASSGNTIYF. The CDR3 DNA reads as TGTGCCAGCAGCAAGCCAGCGAGCTCTGGAAACACCATATATTTT.

This clone was picked up a small number of times. V gene TRBV4-3 combines with J gene TRBJ1-6; tentative D call: TRBD1 (6 bases). Germline values: CDR1 LGHNA, CDR2 YSLEER. Between the trimmed V and J ends, which lost 0 bases and 6 bases, there was a span of 6 bases. The CDR3 spans 14 residues. The CDR3 nucleotides are TGCGCCAGCAGCCAAGACAGGGGTAATTCACCCCTCCACTTT. As protein: CASSQDRGNSPLHF.

The rearrangement links TRBV18 to TRBJ1-1; D gene uncertain. This CDR3 has 14 residues. The V and J ends lost 3 bases and 5 bases respectively, with 13 bases between them. The germline CDR1 and CDR2 sequences are KGHSH and LQKENI. The CDR3 here is CASSPGPTWTEAFF. In DNA, the CDR3 is TGTGCCAGCTCACCGGGCCCAACGTGGACTGAAGCTTTCTTT.

This sequence joins TRBV7-2 and TRBJ2-1; TRBD2 might be the D (7 bases). The CDR3 is 16 amino acids. The germline gives CDR1 SGHTA, CDR2 FQGNSA. Trimming removed 7 bases from V and 1 base from J, with 17 bases in between. This chain's CDR3 is CASNSLGRGSYNEQFF. The CDR3 DNA reads as TGTGCCAGCAACTCCCTAGGGAGGGGGTCCTACAATGAGCAGTTCTTC.

The chain links TRBV5-1 to TRBJ1-1; 7 bases map to TRBD1. The CDR3 runs 14 residues. The germline V gene has CDR1 SGHRS and CDR2 YFSETQ. Trimming cost V 4 bases and J 4 bases; bases outside gene matches: 7. The CDR3 reads CASSKTGSGTEAFF. As DNA, the CDR3 is TGCGCCAGCAGCAAGACAGGGTCGGGCACTGAAGCTTTCTTT.

CDR3 amino acids: CASSPGYNYGYTF. For the CDR3, the DNA is TGTGCCAGCTCACCGGGATATAACTATGGCTACACCTTC. This sequence joins TRBV18 and TRBJ1-2; no clear D. V was clipped by 3 bases and J by 1 base, with 6 bases between them. The CDR3 is 13 residues long. The germline gives CDR1 KGHSH, CDR2 LQKENI.

The chain uses TRBV27 and TRBJ1-6; D unresolved. Trimming stripped 2 bases from V and 10 bases from J, with 18 bases between. CDR1 is MNHEY, CDR2 SMNVEV, per germline (reference sequence). This CDR3 is 16 amino acids long. The CDR3 DNA reads TGTGCCAGCAGTTTAACCCGCTCCTCGGGAGGGTCACCCCTCCACTTT. This gives the protein CASSLTRSSGGSPLHF.

J is TRBJ1-4 and V is TRBV4-2, with a tentative D call TRBD1 (5 bases). Trimming pared 1 base from V and 0 bases from J, leaving 24 bases between. The germline CDR1 and CDR2 sequences are LGHNA and YNFKEQ. CDR3 length: 21 amino acids. CDR3 region: CASSQVRGSARVVATNEKLFF. The CDR3, as DNA: TGTGCCAGCAGCCAAGTCCGCGGGTCAGCCAGGGTAGTTGCAACTAATGAAAAACTGTTTTTT.

This chain uses TRBV12-3 or TRBV12-4 with TRBJ1-5; the D gene is possibly TRBD1 (5 bases). The germline V and J ends were trimmed by 6 bases and 11 bases, with 14 bases remaining between them. The CDR3 has 12 amino acids. CDR3 in DNA: TGTGCCAGCAGAAGGGACGGAGTGGCCCAGCATTTT. This translates into CASRRDGVAQHF.